This T cell receptor beta chain was observed in a study of T cells in tuberculosis. The wider study: The T cells targeted glucose monomycolate, a mycobacterial lipid, via CD1B. Study-wide points: Using the GMM-specific repertoire gave more than 85% accuracy versus roughly 74% with motifs. Smaller distances to GMM-specific TCRs suggested their expansion in active tuberculosis. Shorter CDR3-alpha in active tuberculosis partly drove smaller distances.

Germline V gene lookup returns CDR1 KGHSH and CDR2 LQKENI. V lost 4 bases and J 7 bases, leaving 19 bases between the germline ends. The CDR3 is made up of 15 amino acids. The count of this clone is one. What it binds is unknown. TCRdb keeps only in-frame clones here, not all; method: immunoSEQ multiplex PCR. The sample holds about 22,000 clones, around 97% seen once. This receptor was taken from a donor aged 10-29 years with latent tuberculosis or without tuberculosis infection. The V gene is TRBV18, the J gene TRBJ1-2; perhaps TRBD1 as D (6 bases). The material sequenced was PBMCs. The CDR3 sequence: CASSRIQGTGGGYTF. The DNA of the CDR3 is TGTGCCAGCTCACGGATACAGGGTACGGGTGGTGGCTACACCTTC.